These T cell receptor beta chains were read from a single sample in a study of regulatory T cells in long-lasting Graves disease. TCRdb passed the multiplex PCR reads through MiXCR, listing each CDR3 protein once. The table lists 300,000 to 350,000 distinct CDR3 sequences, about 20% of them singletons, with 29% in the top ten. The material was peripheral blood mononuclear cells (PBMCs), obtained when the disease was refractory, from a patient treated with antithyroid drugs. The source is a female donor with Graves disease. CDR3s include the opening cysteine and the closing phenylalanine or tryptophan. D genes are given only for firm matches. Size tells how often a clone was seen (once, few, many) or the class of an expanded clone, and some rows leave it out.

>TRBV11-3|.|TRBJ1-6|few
CASSLARYASPLHF
TGTGCCAGCAGCTTGGCGAGGTACGCTTCACCCCTCCACTTT
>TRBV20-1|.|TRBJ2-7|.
CGARGGYEQYF
TGCGGTGCTAGGGGCGGCTACGAGCAGTACTTC
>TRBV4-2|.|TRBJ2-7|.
CASSQDVSSYEQYF
TGTGCCAGCAGCCAAGATGTGAGCTCCTACGAGCAGTACTTC
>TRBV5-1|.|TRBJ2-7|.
CASSEDGSGFYEQYF
TGCGCCAGCAGCGAGGATGGCTCCGGATTCTACGAGCAGTACTTC
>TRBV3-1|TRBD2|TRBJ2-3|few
CASRRTSGYSTDTQYF
TGTGCCAGCAGACGGACTAGCGGGTATAGCACAGATACGCAGTATTTT
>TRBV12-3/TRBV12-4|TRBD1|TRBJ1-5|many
CASSLTGTNQPQHF
TGTGCCAGCAGCTTGACAGGGACCAATCAGCCCCAGCATTTT
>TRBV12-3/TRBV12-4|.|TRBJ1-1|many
CASSFAKDTEAFF
TGTGCCAGCAGTTTTGCCAAAGACACTGAAGCTTTCTTT
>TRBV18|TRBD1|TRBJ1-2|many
CASSPADRPAYGYTF
TGTGCCAGCTCACCTGCGGACAGGCCGGCCTATGGCTACACCTTC
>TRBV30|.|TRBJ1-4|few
CAWGDSSIPYNEKLFF
TGTGCCTGGGGCGACAGTTCGATTCCATATAATGAAAAACTGTTTTTT
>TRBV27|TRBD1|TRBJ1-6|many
CASSRTGANSPLHF
TGTGCCAGCTCAAGGACAGGGGCGAATTCACCCCTCCACTTT
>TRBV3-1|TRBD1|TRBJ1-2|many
CASSQGGTGAYGYTF
TGTGCCAGCAGCCAAGGTGGGACAGGGGCCTATGGCTACACCTTC
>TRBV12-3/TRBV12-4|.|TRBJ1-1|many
CASSVFGGAGDEAFF
TGTGCCAGCAGTGTTTTCGGTGGAGCAGGGGATGAAGCTTTCTTT
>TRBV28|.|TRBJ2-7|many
CASSPTSGRNSYEQYF
TGTGCCAGCAGTCCCACCTCGGGACGGAACTCCTACGAGCAGTACTTC
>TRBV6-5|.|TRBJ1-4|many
CASSYSMSRVRELFF
TGTGCCAGCAGTTACTCTATGTCGCGTGTTAGGGAACTGTTTTTT
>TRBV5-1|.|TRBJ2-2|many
CASSLGRELFF
TGTGCCAGCAGCTTAGGTCGGGAGCTGTTTTTT
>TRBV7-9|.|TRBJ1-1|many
CASSGGMNTEAFF
TGTGCCAGCAGCGGCGGAATGAACACTGAAGCTTTCTTT
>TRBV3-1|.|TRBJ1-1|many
CASSPQTQVLTEAFF
TGTGCCAGCAGCCCCCAAACACAGGTACTCACTGAAGCTTTCTTT
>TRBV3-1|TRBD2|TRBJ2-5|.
CASSQGLAQDQETQYF
TGTGCCAGCAGCCAAGGACTAGCGCAAGACCAAGAGACCCAGTACTTC
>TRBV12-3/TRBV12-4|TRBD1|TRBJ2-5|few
CASSLAIGTGRETQYF
TGTGCCAGCAGTTTAGCAATAGGGACAGGGAGGGAGACCCAGTACTTC
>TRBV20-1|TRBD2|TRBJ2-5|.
CSARSVAGGRETQYF
TGCAGTGCTAGATCAGTAGCGGGGGGGCGAGAGACCCAGTACTTC
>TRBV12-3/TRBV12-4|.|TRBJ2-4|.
CASSATGIRAKNIQYF
TGTGCCAGCAGCGCCACAGGGATTCGGGCCAAAAACATTCAGTACTTC
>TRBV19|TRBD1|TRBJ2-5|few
CASKGTGEQETQYF
TGTGCCAGTAAGGGGACAGGAGAACAAGAGACCCAGTACTTC
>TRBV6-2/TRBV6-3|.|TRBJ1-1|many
CASSYSRAWNTEAFF
TGTGCCAGCAGTTACTCGAGGGCGTGGAACACTGAAGCTTTCTTT
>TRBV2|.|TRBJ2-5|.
CANGSYGETQYF
TGTGCCAACGGAAGCTATGGAGAGACCCAGTACTTC
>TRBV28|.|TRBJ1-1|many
CASSFLDSRTEAFF
TGTGCCAGCAGTTTCTTGGACAGCAGAACTGAAGCTTTCTTT
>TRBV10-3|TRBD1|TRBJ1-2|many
CAISENPGQGSYTF
TGTGCCATCAGTGAGAATCCGGGACAGGGGTCCTACACCTTC
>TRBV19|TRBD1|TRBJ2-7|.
CASSIVVNRGHEQYF
TGTGCCAGTAGTATTGTGGTAAACAGGGGACACGAGCAGTACTTC
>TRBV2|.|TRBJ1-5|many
CASSGDGYSNQPQHF
TGTGCCAGCAGTGGGGACGGTTATAGCAATCAGCCCCAGCATTTT
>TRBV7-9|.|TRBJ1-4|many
CASSLTRGRAEKLFF
TGTGCCAGCAGCTTAACCAGAGGACGGGCTGAAAAACTGTTTTTT
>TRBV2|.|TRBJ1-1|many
CASRVQGNTEAFF
TGTGCCAGCAGAGTACAGGGGAACACTGAAGCTTTCTTT
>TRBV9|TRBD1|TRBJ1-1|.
CASSVDWTGGGGEAFF
TGTGCCAGCAGCGTGGACTGGACAGGGGGCGGTGGTGAAGCTTTCTTT
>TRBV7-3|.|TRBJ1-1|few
CASSSQGQNTEAFF
TGTGCCAGCAGCTCTCAGGGACAGAACACTGAAGCTTTCTTT
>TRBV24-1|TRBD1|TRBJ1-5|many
CATSDPSDREGSQHF
TGTGCCACCAGTGACCCCTCCGACAGGGAAGGGTCCCAGCATTTT
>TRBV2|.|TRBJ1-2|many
CASREGVQGIYGYTF
TGTGCCAGCAGAGAAGGGGTACAGGGCATCTATGGCTACACCTTC
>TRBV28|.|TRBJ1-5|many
CASKTSNQPQHF
TGTGCCAGCAAGACATCAAATCAGCCCCAGCATTTT
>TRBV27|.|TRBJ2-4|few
CASSLLGRVIKNIQYF
TGTGCCAGCAGTTTGTTGGGTAGGGTCATTAAAAACATTCAGTACTTC
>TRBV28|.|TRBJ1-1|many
CASSSEGGTSNTEAFF
TGTGCCAGCAGTTCCGAGGGGGGGACATCGAACACTGAAGCTTTCTTT
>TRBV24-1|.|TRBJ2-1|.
CATSLGQKDYNEQFF
TGTGCCACCAGCCTTGGACAGAAAGACTACAATGAGCAGTTCTTC
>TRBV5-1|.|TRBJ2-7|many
CASSAADGDEQYF
TGCGCCAGCAGCGCCGCGGACGGGGACGAGCAGTACTTC
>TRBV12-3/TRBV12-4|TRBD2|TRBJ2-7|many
CASSWSGTSGYEQYF
TGTGCCAGCAGTTGGTCCGGGACTAGCGGATACGAGCAGTACTTC
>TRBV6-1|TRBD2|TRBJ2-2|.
CASRRTREHTGELFF
TGTGCCAGCAGACGGACTAGGGAGCACACCGGGGAGCTGTTTTTT
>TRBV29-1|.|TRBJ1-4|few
CSVRGWGATEKLFF
TGCAGCGTCCGGGGGTGGGGGGCTACTGAAAAACTGTTTTTT
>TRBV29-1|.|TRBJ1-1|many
CSAQPRGDEAFF
TGCAGCGCCCAGCCCAGGGGCGATGAAGCTTTCTTT
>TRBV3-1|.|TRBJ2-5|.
CASSQDRGRSETQYF
TGTGCCAGCAGCCAAGATCGCGGACGTTCCGAGACCCAGTACTTC
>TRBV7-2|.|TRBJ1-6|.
CASSQDLPGGYNSPLHF
TGCGCCAGCAGCCAAGATCTCCCCGGAGGCTATAATTCACCCCTCCACTTT
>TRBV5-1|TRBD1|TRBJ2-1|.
CASSLPGTGPNEQFF
TGCGCCAGCAGCCTACCCGGGACAGGGCCCAATGAGCAGTTCTTC
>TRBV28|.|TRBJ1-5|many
CASTEGWSQPQHF
TGTGCCAGCACTGAGGGGTGGAGCCAGCCCCAGCATTTT
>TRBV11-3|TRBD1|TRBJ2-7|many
CASSPTRGPSSYEQYF
TGTGCCAGCAGCCCTACTAGGGGGCCCTCGTCCTACGAGCAGTACTTC
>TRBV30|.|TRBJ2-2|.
CAWSSGELFF
TGTGCCTGGAGTTCCGGGGAGCTGTTTTTT
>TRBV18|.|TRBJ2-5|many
CASSRDPQETQYF
TGTGCCAGCTCACGGGACCCGCAAGAGACCCAGTACTTC
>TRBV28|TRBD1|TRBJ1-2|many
CASSQTGGFGYTF
TGTGCCAGCAGCCAGACAGGGGGCTTTGGCTACACCTTC
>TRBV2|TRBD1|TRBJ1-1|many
CASDARGQLNTEAFF
TGTGCCAGTGACGCAAGGGGACAGTTGAACACTGAAGCTTTCTTT
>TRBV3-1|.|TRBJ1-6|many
CASRGGTGPLHF
TGTGCCAGCAGGGGCGGAACAGGGCCCCTCCACTTT